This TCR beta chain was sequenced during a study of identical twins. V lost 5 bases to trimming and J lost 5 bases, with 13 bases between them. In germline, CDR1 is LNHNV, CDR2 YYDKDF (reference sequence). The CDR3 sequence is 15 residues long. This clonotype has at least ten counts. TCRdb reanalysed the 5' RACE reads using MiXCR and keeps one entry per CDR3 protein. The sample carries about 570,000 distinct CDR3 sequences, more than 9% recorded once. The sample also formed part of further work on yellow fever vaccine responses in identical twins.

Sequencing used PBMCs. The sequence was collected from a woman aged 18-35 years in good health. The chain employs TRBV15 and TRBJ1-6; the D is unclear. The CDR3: CATSSGQSHNSPLHF. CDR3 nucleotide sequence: TGTGCCACCAGCTCTGGGCAGTCTCATAATTCACCCCTCCACTTT.